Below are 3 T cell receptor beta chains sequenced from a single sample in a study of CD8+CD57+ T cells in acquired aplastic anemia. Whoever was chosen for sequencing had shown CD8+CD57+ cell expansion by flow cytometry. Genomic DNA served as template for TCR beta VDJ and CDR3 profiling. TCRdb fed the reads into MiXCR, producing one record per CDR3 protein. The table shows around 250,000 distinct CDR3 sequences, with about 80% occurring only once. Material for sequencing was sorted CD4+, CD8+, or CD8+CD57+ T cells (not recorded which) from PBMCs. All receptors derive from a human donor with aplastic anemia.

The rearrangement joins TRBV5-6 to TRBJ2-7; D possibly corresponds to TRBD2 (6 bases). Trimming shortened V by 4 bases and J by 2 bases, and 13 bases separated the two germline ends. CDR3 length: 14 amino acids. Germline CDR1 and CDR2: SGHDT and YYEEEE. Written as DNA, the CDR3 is TGTGCCAGCAGCGTGGGCGGGGTAGCCTACGAGCAGTACTTC. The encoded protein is CASSVGGVAYEQYF.

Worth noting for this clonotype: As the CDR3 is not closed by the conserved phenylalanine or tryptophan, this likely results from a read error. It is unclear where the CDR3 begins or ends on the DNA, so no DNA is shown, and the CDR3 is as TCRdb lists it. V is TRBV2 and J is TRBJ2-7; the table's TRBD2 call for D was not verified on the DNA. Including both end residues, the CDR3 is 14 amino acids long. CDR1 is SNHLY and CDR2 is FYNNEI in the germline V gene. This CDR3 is CATSGRGLAYEHFC.

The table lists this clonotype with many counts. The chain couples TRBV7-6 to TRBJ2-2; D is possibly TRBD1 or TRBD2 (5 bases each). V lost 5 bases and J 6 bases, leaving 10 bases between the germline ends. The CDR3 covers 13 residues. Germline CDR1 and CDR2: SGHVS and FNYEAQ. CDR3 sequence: CASSPLGAGELFF. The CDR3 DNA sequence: TGTGCCAGCAGCCCATTGGGGGCCGGGGAGCTGTTTTTT. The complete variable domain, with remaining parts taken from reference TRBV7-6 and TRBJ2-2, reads GAGVSQSPRYKVTKRGQDVALRCDPISGHVSLYWYRQALGQGPEFLTYFNYEAQQDKSGLPNDRFSAERPEGSISTLTIQRTEQRDSAMYRCASSPLGAGELFFGEGSRLTVL.